This TCR beta chain stems from a study of T-cell memory formation after mild COVID-19. Study-wide background: Largely, TCR clusters stayed within a single donor.

Overall study findings and caveats: The appearance of some responding clones in pre-infection memory suggested that cross-reactive memory joined. Contracting clones from day 15 to 85 showed balanced CD4/CD8; later expanders favored CD4+.

CDR3 length: 18 residues. Germline loops: CDR1 DFQATT, CDR2 SNEGSKA (reference sequence). The junction had 20 bases not matched to a gene; V was cut back by 3 bases and J by 10 bases. One entry per CDR3 protein results from TCRdb running MiXCR on the 5' RACE reads. The sample holds approximately 560,000 distinct CDR3 sequences, around 16% seen once. Regarding this clonotype: Its antigen is still unknown.

Sample: PBMCs or a T cell subset sorted from them (not recorded which). This sequence was found in an adult woman who had mild COVID-19 (a few samples of this study predate the infection). Cell type and time point are not known. The chain recombines TRBV20-1 with TRBJ2-1; 11 bases line up with TRBD1. This CDR3 reads CSASALSIADRGPREQFF. As DNA, the CDR3 is TGCAGTGCTAGTGCCCTCTCGATTGCGGACAGGGGGCCTAGGGAGCAGTTCTTC.